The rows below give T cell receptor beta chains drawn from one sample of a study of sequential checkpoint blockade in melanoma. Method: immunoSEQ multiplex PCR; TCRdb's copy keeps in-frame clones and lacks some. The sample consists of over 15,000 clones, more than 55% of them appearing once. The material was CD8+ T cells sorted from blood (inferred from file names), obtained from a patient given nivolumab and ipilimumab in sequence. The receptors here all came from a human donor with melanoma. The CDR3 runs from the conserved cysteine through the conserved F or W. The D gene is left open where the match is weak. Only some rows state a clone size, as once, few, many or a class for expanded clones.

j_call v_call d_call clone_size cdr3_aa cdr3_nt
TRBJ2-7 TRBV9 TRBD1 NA CASSARQGYEQYF TGTGCCAGCAGCGCGCGACAGGGATACGAGCAGTACTTC
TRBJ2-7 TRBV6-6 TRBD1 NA CASNRDRTYEQYF TGTGCCAGCAACCGGGACAGGACCTACGAGCAGTACTTC
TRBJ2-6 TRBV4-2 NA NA CASSQDISGANVLTF TGTGCCAGCAGCCAAGATATATCTGGGGCCAACGTCCTGACTTTC
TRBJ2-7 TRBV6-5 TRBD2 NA CASSTLLAGRYEQYF TGTGCCAGCAGCACACTACTAGCGGGAAGGTACGAGCAGTACTTC
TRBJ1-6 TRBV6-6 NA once CATDFRGDNSPLHF TGTGCCACCGATTTCCGGGGGGATAATTCACCCCTCCACTTT
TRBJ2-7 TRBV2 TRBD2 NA CASRVLAGLNYEQYF TGTGCCAGCAGGGTACTAGCGGGGCTGAACTACGAGCAGTACTTC
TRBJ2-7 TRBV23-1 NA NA CASSWGKDSLYEQYF TGCGCCAGCAGTTGGGGAAAGGACAGTCTCTACGAGCAGTACTTC
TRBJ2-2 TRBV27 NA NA CASRHQRPNTGELFF TGTGCCAGCAGACACCAGAGGCCGAACACCGGGGAGCTGTTTTTT
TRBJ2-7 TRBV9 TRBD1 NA CASSVAGGWHEQYF TGTGCCAGCAGCGTAGCAGGGGGCTGGCACGAGCAGTACTTC
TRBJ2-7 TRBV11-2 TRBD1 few CASSSRDRGLYEQYF TGTGCCAGCAGCTCCCGGGACAGGGGGCTGTACGAGCAGTACTTC
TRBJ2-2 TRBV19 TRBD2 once CASSIDRTSSGVRADTGELFF TGTGCCAGTAGTATAGATAGGACTTCTAGCGGGGTCCGGGCCGACACCGGGGAGCTGTTTTTT
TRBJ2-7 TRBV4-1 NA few CASSPLDGYEQYF TGCGCCAGCAGCCCCCTAGACGGCTACGAGCAGTACTTC
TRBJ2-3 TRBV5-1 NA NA CASSLAVDTQYF TGCGCCAGCAGCTTGGCGGTAGATACGCAGTATTTT
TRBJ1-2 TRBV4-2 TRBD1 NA CASSHSSRGLFYGYTF TGTGCCAGCAGCCATTCTTCCAGGGGGCTGTTCTATGGCTACACCTTC
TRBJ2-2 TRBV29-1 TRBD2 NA CSAEGRGGSVTGELFF TGCAGCGCCGAGGGGAGGGGCGGGAGCGTCACCGGGGAGCTGTTTTTT
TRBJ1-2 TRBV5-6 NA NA CASSLGSNGGALYGYTF TGTGCCAGCAGCTTGGGAAGTAACGGGGGGGCTCTATATGGCTACACCTTC
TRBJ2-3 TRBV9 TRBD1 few CASSVRGPADTQYF TGTGCCAGCAGCGTAAGGGGGCCCGCAGATACGCAGTATTTT
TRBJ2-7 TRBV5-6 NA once CASTRPTDTYEQYF TGTGCCAGCACCCGCCCGACTGATACCTACGAGCAGTACTTC
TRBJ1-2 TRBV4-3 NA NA CASSQELGANYGYTF TGCGCCAGCAGCCAAGAGCTAGGCGCTAACTATGGCTACACCTTC
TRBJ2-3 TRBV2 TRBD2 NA CASSEASGGTTDTQYF TGTGCCAGCAGTGAGGCTAGCGGGGGGACCACAGATACGCAGTATTTT
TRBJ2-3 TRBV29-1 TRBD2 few CSVEGDYDTQYF TGCAGCGTTGAAGGGGACTACGATACGCAGTATTTT